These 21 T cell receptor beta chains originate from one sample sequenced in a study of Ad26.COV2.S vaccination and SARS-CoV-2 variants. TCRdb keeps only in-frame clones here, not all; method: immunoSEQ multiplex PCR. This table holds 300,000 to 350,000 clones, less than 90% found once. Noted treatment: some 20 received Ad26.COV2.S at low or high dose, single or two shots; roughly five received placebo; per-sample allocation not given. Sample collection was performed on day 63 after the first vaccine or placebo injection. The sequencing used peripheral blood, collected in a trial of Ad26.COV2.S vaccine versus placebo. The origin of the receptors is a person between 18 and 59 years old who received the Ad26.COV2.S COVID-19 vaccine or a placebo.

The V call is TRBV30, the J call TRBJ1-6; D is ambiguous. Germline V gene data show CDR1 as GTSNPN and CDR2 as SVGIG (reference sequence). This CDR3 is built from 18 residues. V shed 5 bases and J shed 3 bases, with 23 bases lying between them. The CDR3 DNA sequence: TGTGCCTGGGGAGAGGACCCGTCCATGCGGGGCTATAATTCACCCCTCCACTTT. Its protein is CAWGEDPSMRGYNSPLHF.

CDR3 protein: CASSEGGGYTEAFF. CDR3 sequence (DNA): TGTGCCAGCAGTGAGGGGGGCGGTTACACTGAAGCTTTCTTT. V usage is TRBV6-1 and J usage is TRBJ1-1, with D possibly being TRBD1 (6 bases). V gave up 3 bases and J gave up 3 bases, with 11 bases separating them. Germline V gene data show CDR1 as MNHNS and CDR2 as SASEGT. There are 14 residues in the CDR3.

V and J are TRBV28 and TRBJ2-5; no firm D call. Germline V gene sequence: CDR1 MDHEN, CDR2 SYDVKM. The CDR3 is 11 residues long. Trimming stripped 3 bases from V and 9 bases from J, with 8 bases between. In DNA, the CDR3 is TGTGCCAGCAGTTTCTTGTGGGCCCAGTACTTC. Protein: CASSFLWAQYF.

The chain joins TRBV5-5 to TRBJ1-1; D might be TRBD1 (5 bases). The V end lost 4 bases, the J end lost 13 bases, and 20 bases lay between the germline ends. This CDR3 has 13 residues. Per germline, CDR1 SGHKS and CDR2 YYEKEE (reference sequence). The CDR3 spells CASSAEGAGQGFF. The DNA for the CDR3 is TGTGCCAGCAGCGCCGAAGGAGCTGGGCAGGGTTTCTTT.

DNA of the CDR3: TGCGCCAGCAGACCGGGACAGGGACGCTACGAGCAGTACTTC. It encodes CASRPGQGRYEQYF. The chain employs TRBV23-1 and TRBJ2-7; TRBD1 agrees at 9 bases. TRBV23-1 is placed among ORFs of uncertain function. This CDR3 has 14 residues. The J segment lost 3 bases and the V segment lost 6 bases, leaving 6 bases of the junction unmatched.

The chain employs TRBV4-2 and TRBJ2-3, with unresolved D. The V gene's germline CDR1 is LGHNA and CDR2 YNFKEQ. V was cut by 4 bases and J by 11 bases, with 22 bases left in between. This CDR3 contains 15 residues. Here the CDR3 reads CASSRPRVAASEQYF. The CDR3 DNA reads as TGTGCCAGCAGCCGACCCCGGGTGGCTGCCTCCGAGCAGTATTTT.

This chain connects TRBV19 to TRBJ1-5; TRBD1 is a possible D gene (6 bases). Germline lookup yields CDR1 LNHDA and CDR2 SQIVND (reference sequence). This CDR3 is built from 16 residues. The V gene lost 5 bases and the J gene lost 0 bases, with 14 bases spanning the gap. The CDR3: CASSAGHVGSNQPQHF. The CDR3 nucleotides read TGTGCCAGTAGTGCGGGACACGTCGGTAGCAATCAGCCCCAGCATTTT.

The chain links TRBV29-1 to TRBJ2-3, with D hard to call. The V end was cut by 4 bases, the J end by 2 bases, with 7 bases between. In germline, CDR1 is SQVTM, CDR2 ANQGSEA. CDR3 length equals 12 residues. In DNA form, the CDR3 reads TGCAGCGTTGGGCAGATCACAGATACGCAGTATTTT. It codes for CSVGQITDTQYF.

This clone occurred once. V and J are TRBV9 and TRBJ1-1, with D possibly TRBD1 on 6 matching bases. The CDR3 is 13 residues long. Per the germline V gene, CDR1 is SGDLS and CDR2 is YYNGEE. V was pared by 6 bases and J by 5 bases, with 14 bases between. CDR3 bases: TGTGCCAGCAACCCGGAGGGGGGGACTGAAGCTTTCTTT. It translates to CASNPEGGTEAFF.

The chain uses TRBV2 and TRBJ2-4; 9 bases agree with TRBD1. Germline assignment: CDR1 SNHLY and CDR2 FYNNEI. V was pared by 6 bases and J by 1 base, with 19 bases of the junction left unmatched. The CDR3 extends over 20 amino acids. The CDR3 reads CASSRPGTGMGWRAKNIQYF. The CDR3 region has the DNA TGTGCCAGCAGCCGACCTGGGACAGGGATGGGATGGCGCGCCAAAAACATTCAGTACTTC.

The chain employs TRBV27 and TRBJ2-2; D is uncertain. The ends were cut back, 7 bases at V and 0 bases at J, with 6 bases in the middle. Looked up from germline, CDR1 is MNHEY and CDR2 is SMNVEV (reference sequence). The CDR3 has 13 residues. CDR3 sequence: CASIETNTGELFF. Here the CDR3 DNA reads TGTGCCAGCATAGAAACGAACACCGGGGAGCTGTTTTTT.

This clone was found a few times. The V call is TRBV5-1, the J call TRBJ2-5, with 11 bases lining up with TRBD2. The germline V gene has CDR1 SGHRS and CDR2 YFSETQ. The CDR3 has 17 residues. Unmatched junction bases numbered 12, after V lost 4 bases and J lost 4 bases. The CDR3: CASSPIASGGNGETQYF. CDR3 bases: TGCGCCAGCAGCCCCATTGCTAGCGGGGGGAATGGAGAGACCCAGTACTTC.

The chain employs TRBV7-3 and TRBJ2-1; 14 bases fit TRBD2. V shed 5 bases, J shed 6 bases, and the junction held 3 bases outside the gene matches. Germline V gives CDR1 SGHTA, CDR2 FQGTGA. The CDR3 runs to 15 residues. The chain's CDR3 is CASSDGTSGSNEQFF. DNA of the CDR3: TGTGCCAGCAGCGATGGGACTAGCGGGAGCAATGAGCAGTTCTTC.

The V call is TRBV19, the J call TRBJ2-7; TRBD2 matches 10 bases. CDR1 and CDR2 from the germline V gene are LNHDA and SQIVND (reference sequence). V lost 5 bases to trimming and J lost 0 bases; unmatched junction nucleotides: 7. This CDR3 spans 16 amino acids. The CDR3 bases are TGTGCCAGTAGTCCCCGTCGGACTAGCGGCTCCTACGAGCAGTACTTC. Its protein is CASSPRRTSGSYEQYF.

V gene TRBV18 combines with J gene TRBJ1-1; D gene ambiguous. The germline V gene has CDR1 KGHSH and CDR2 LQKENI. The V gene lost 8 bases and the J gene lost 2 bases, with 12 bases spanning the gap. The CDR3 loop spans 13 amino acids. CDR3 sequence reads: CASGRMGNTEAFF. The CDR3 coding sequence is TGTGCCAGCGGTCGGATGGGAAACACTGAAGCTTTCTTT.

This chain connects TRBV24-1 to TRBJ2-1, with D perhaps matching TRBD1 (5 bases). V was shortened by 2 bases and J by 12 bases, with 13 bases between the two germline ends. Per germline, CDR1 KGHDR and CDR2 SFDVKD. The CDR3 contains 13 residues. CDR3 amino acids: CATSDSQGPGQFF. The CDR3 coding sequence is TGTGCCACCAGTGATTCCCAGGGCCCTGGGCAGTTCTTC.

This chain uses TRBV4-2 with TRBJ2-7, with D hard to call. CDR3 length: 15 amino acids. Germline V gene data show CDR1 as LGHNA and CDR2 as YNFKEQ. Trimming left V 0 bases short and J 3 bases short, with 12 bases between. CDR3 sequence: CASSQEPTRLYEQYF. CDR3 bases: TGTGCCAGCAGCCAAGAGCCCACACGGCTCTACGAGCAGTACTTC.

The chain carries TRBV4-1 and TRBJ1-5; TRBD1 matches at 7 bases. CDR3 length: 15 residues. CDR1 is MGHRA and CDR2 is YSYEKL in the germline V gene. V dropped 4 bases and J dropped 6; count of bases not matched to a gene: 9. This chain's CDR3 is CASSLYDRVGQPQHF. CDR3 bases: TGCGCCAGCAGCCTTTACGACAGGGTCGGTCAGCCCCAGCATTTT.

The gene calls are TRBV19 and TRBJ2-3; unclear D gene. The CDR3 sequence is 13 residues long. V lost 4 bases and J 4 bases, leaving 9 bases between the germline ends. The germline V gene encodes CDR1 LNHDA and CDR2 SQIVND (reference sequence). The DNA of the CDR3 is TGTGCCAGTAGTACGACTCAGGCAGATACGCAGTATTTT. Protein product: CASSTTQADTQYF. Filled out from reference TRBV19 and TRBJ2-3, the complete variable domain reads DGGITQSPKYLFRKEGQNVTLSCEQNLNHDAMYWYRQDPGQGLRLIYYSQIVNDFQKGDIAEGYSVSREKKESFPLTVTSAQKNPTAFYLCASSTTQADTQYFGPGTRLTVL.

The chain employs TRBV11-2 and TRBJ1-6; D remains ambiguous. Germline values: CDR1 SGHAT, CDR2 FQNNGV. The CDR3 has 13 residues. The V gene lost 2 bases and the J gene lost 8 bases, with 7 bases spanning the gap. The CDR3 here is CASSLLKDSPLHF. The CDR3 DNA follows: TGTGCCAGCAGCTTATTAAAAGATTCACCCCTCCACTTT.

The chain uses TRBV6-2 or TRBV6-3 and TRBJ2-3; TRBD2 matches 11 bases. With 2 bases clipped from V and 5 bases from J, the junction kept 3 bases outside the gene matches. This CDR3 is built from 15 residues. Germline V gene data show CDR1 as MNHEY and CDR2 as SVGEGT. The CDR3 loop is CASSYRTSGLDTQYF. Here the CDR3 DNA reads TGTGCCAGCAGTTACCGGACTAGCGGGTTAGATACGCAGTATTTT.